The 21 T cell receptor beta chains reported below all come from one sample, sequenced in a study of CD8 T cells in ankylosing spondylitis (dated by TCRdb to the late 2010s). Libraries were constructed by 5' RACE. Sequencing was performed on an Illumina HiSeq 2500. TCRdb reanalyzed the raw reads on its own, using fastp at Q25 for trimming and MiXCR for clone calling, and kept in-frame beta chains. Every distinct CDR3 protein forms one entry, paired with its most common genes and DNA. For this sample there are roughly 68,000 distinct CDR3 sequences; 6.2% appear just once. The ten most abundant clones make up roughly 4.8% of the sample. Material: synovial fluid, either unsorted or a sorted T cell fraction (not recorded which). These receptors originate from a male donor with ankylosing spondylitis.

There are many counts of this clonotype. The chain combines TRBV6-1 with TRBJ2-2, with 7 bases aligning to TRBD1. Germline CDR1 reads MNHNS; CDR2 reads SASEGT. With V trimmed by 4 bases and J by 3 bases, 5 bases remained unmatched. The CDR3 extends over 15 amino acids. The CDR3 here is CASSGLTGYTGELFF. The CDR3 nucleotides are TGTGCCAGCAGTGGACTGACAGGGTACACCGGGGAGCTGTTTTTT.

At least ten counts were recorded for this clonotype. This CDR3 reads CASSRLAGGTYEQYF. The CDR3 DNA reads as TGTGCCAGCAGCCGACTAGCGGGAGGGACCTACGAGCAGTACTTC. The rearrangement uses TRBV5-6 and TRBJ2-7; 14 bases are a match to TRBD2. This CDR3 spans 15 amino acids. V shed 4 bases, J shed 2 bases, and the junction held 2 bases outside the gene matches. Germline CDR1 reads SGHDT; CDR2 reads YYEEEE.

The chain recombines TRBV9 with TRBJ2-5; 9 positions agree with TRBD2. The CDR3 runs 14 residues. Trimming at V came to 2 bases and at J to 5 bases, leaving 4 bases not matched to a gene. Germline CDR1 reads SGDLS; CDR2 reads YYNGEE. In DNA form, the CDR3 reads TGTGCCAGCAGCGTGACTAGCGGATTGGAGACCCAGTACTTC. It yields the protein CASSVTSGLETQYF.

The rearrangement joins TRBV7-2 to TRBJ1-6, with a possible D match to TRBD1 (6 bases). The CDR3 sequence is 15 residues long. V was clipped by 0 bases and J by 10 bases, with 13 bases between them. Germline CDR1 reads SGHTA; CDR2 reads FQGNSA. For the CDR3, the DNA is TGTGCCAGCAGCTTAGCTCTAGGGGGAGTATCACCCCTCCACTTT. Its translation is CASSLALGGVSPLHF.

This clonotype was seen a few times. The V call is TRBV27, the J call TRBJ2-5; D may be TRBD1 (6 bases). CDR1 and CDR2 from the germline V gene are MNHEY and SMNVEV (reference sequence). V lost 7 bases to trimming and J lost 3 bases, with 18 bases between them. The CDR3 extends over 15 amino acids. The CDR3 DNA follows: TGTGCCAGCACTTCGGCAGGGGAAGGGGAAGAGACCCAGTACTTC. This encodes CASTSAGEGEETQYF.

This chain links TRBV7-2 with TRBJ2-3; possible D gene TRBD2, 5 bases. Per the germline V gene, CDR1 is SGHTA and CDR2 is FQGNSA. The CDR3 runs to 13 residues. Trimming removed 1 base from V and 13 bases from J, with 15 bases in between. CDR3 protein: CASSLGGGLEEYF. The CDR3 coding sequence is TGTGCCAGCAGCTTAGGAGGCGGGTTAGAGGAGTATTTT.

This clonotype was counted ten times or more. V gene TRBV7-9 combines with J gene TRBJ2-7; perhaps TRBD2 as D (6 bases). Germline V gene sequence: CDR1 SEHNR, CDR2 FQNEAQ (reference sequence). The ends were cut back, 0 bases at V and 7 bases at J, with 16 bases in the middle. This CDR3 is built from 15 residues. CDR3 in amino acids: CASSLADGGRAEQYF. In nucleotides, the CDR3 is TGTGCCAGCAGCTTAGCTGACGGGGGTAGGGCAGAGCAGTACTTC.

The genes are TRBV7-3 and TRBJ1-1; TRBD1 might be the D (6 bases). V gave up 5 bases and J gave up 6 bases, with 19 bases separating them. The germline CDR1 and CDR2 sequences are SGHTA and FQGTGA. The CDR3 is 15 residues long. Here the CDR3 DNA reads TGTGCCAGCAGCCGGGGCGGGGGCGCGGTATCTGAAGCTTTCTTT. Translating gives CASSRGGGAVSEAFF.

The chain employs TRBV20-1 and TRBJ2-5; TRBD2 aligns across 7 bases. Germline V lookup: CDR1 DFQATT, CDR2 SNEGSKA (reference sequence). V gave up 5 bases and J gave up 7 bases; unmatched junction bases: 16. The CDR3 covers 15 residues. The DNA for the CDR3 is TGCAGTGCTGGGTCTAGCGGAGTAGCGGTTGGGACCCAGTACTTC. This gives the protein CSAGSSGVAVGTQYF.

The chain is built from TRBV7-3 and TRBJ2-2; 7 bases match TRBD1. There are 15 residues in the CDR3. The germline V gene has CDR1 SGHTA and CDR2 FQGTGA. After removal of 0 bases from V and 5 bases from J, the junction contained 3 bases not matched to a gene. CDR3 coding DNA: TGTGCCAGCAGCTTAACGGGCAGGGGGACCGGGGAGCTGTTTTTT. This translates into CASSLTGRGTGELFF.

This clonotype showed up many times. The gene calls are TRBV7-2 and TRBJ2-1; D is ambiguous. CDR1 SGHTA and CDR2 FQGNSA come from the germline V gene. Trimming cost V 1 base and J 2 bases, with 12 bases left between them. This CDR3 spans 16 amino acids. This chain's CDR3 is CASSLGSAIAYNEQFF. CDR3 DNA sequence: TGTGCCAGCAGCTTAGGTTCAGCGATCGCCTACAATGAGCAGTTCTTC.

This rearrangement joins TRBV19 to TRBJ1-6; possible D gene TRBD1, 6 bases. The ends were cut back, 8 bases at V and 5 bases at J, with 16 bases in the middle. The V gene's germline CDR1 is LNHDA and CDR2 SQIVND (reference sequence). The CDR3 is 15 amino acids. The CDR3: CASARAGENNSPLHF. Here the CDR3 DNA reads TGTGCCAGTGCGAGGGCAGGGGAGAATAATTCACCCCTCCACTTT. Looking up the rest from reference TRBV19 and TRBJ1-6 gives the full variable domain: DGGITQSPKYLFRKEGQNVTLSCEQNLNHDAMYWYRQDPGQGLRLIYYSQIVNDFQKGDIAEGYSVSREKKESFPLTVTSAQKNPTAFYLCASARAGENNSPLHFGNGTRLTVT.

A few counts support this clonotype. The chain combines TRBV11-2 with TRBJ2-5, with a weak D call TRBD1 (5 bases). The CDR3 loop spans 15 amino acids. V was clipped by 5 bases and J by 5 bases, with 18 bases between them. Looked up from germline, CDR1 is SGHAT and CDR2 is FQNNGV. For the CDR3, the DNA is TGTGCCAGCAGCAGAATCAGGGCACTGGCTGAGACCCAGTACTTC. This encodes CASSRIRALAETQYF.

This clonotype is labeled as medium-sized (0.01 to 0.1%). The genes are TRBV20-1 and TRBJ2-1, with 9 bases fitting TRBD2. The CDR3 spans 15 residues. V lost 0 bases to trimming and J lost 5 bases; unmatched junction nucleotides: 5. Looked up from germline, CDR1 is DFQATT and CDR2 is SNEGSKA (reference sequence). Here the CDR3 reads CSARDPAGGDNEQFF. CDR3 in DNA: TGCAGTGCTAGAGATCCTGCGGGAGGGGACAATGAGCAGTTCTTC.

This clonotype has a count of ten or more. The J gene is TRBJ2-7, the V gene TRBV2; D is undetermined. There are 12 residues in the CDR3. Germline CDR1 is SNHLY and CDR2 is FYNNEI. V was trimmed by 2 bases and J by 1 base, leaving 3 bases between them. This CDR3 is CASSELSYEQYF. The CDR3 DNA reads TGTGCCAGCAGTGAATTGTCCTACGAGCAGTACTTC.

This clonotype was seen at least ten times. This chain uses TRBV3-1 with TRBJ1-1; TRBD1 is a possible D gene (5 bases). The V gene's germline CDR1 is LGHDT and CDR2 YNNKEL (reference sequence). V lost 6 bases to trimming and J lost 6 bases, with 11 bases between them. There are 12 residues in the CDR3. The CDR3 loop is CASRGGESEAFF. Written as DNA, the CDR3 is TGTGCCAGCAGGGGAGGGGAATCTGAAGCTTTCTTT.

Only a few counts were recorded for this clonotype. The chain carries TRBV10-3 and TRBJ1-1, with D perhaps TRBD1 (5 bases). V dropped 3 bases and J dropped 6 bases, with 8 bases sitting between them. CDR1 and CDR2 (germline): ENHRY, SYGVKD. This CDR3 spans 12 amino acids. CDR3 nucleotides: TGTGCCATCAGTGAACAGGTTTCTGAAGCTTTCTTT. Translated, it gives CAISEQVSEAFF.

This clonotype was observed a few times. V is TRBV6-1 and J is TRBJ1-5, with no clear D. Germline-derived CDR1 and CDR2 are MNHNS and SASEGT. V was clipped by 2 bases and J by 2 bases, with 7 bases between them. This CDR3 is built from 14 residues. CDR3 sequence (DNA): TGTGCCAGCAGTGAATGGCTGGGCAATCAGCCCCAGCATTTT. Translation: CASSEWLGNQPQHF.

This clonotype has only a few counts. The J gene is TRBJ1-6, the V gene TRBV6-2 or TRBV6-3, with D unclear. In germline, CDR1 is MNHEY, CDR2 SVGEGT. CDR3 length: 14 residues. The V and J ends lost 6 bases and 7 bases respectively, with 13 bases between them. CDR3 region: CASSYDFRNSPLHF. For the CDR3, the DNA is TGTGCCAGCAGCTACGATTTCCGGAATTCACCCCTCCACTTT.

This clonotype has a count of ten or more. V usage is TRBV5-1 and J usage is TRBJ2-1; D is uncertain. Germline-derived CDR1 and CDR2 are SGHRS and YFSETQ. The CDR3 is made up of 15 amino acids. Between the trimmed V and J ends, which lost 0 bases and 0 bases, there was a span of 7 bases. Here the CDR3 reads CASSLEVSSYNEQFF. The CDR3 DNA is TGCGCCAGCAGCTTGGAAGTCAGCTCCTACAATGAGCAGTTCTTC.

The CDR3 here is CASSWDGQPAYEQYF. CDR3 DNA sequence: TGCGCCAGCAGCTGGGATGGACAGCCGGCCTACGAGCAGTACTTC. The chain has TRBV5-1 and TRBJ2-7; D perhaps matches TRBD1 (6 bases). This CDR3 comprises 15 residues. CDR1 and CDR2 (germline): SGHRS, YFSETQ. V was shortened by 3 bases and J by 2 bases, with 15 bases between the two germline ends.